This T cell receptor beta chain was profiled in a study of molecular identifiers for immune sequencing clone quantification. Study details: Across replicate runs, RNA obtained from 20,000 or 100,000 naive CD8 cells was divided into five, with four undergoing sequencing.

On this clonotype: Its antigen is not known. This could be a read error, since a much larger clone is one nucleotide away.

Study results and caveats: More than 97% of effector molecules, versus under 1% of naive-cell molecules, belonged to clones above 20 RNA copies.

The CDR3 runs to 17 residues. The germline CDR1 and CDR2 sequences are LNHDA and SQIVND (reference sequence). J lost 6 bases, V lost 7 bases, and 17 bases had no gene match. TCRdb used MiXCR to reprocess the PCR reads, holding one entry per CDR3 protein. The table lists around 320,000 distinct CDR3 sequences, 24% of them singletons, with 0.7% to 0.95% in the top ten. The authors gated naive CD8 T cells as CD8+CD4-CCR7+CD45RA+ for sorting. Sequenced input: naive CD8+ T cells from blood, with Jurkat cell RNA spiked in. Regarding subset: FACS-sorted CD8+CD4-CCR7+CD45RA+ naive T cells. The chain couples TRBV19 to TRBJ2-2; 7 positions agree with TRBD1. This TCR came from a human donor in good health. Some libraries in this study had Jurkat cell RNA spiked in. The chain's CDR3 is CASTYGVTGLVSGELFF. CDR3 DNA: TGTGCCAGTACCTACGGAGTGACAGGGCTCGTTTCCGGGGAGCTGTTTTTT.